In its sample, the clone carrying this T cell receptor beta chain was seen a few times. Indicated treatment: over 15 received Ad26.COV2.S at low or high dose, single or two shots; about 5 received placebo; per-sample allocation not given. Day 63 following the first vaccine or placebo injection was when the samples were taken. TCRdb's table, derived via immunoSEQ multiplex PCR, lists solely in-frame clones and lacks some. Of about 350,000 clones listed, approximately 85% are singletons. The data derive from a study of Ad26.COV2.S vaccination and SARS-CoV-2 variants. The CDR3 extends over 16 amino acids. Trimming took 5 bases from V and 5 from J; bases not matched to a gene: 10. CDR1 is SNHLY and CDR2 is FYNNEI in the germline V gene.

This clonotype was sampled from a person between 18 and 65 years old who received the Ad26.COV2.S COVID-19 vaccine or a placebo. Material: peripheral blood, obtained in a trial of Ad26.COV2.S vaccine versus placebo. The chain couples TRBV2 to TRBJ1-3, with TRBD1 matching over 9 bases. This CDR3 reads CASSPLTGGGRNTIYF. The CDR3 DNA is TGTGCCAGCAGTCCACTTACAGGGGGCGGACGAAACACCATATATTTT.